This T cell receptor beta chain appears in the sequencing data of a study of T cell clones after liver transplantation. Produced via immunoSEQ multiplex PCR; TCRdb's table is partial and in-frame only. The table includes some 61,000 clones, 60% to 80% detected once. The V segment lost 0 bases and the J segment 6 bases; nucleotides outside the gene matches: 6. This CDR3 has 15 amino acids. Looked up from germline, CDR1 is GTSNPN and CDR2 is SVGIG (reference sequence). The rearrangement links TRBV30 to TRBJ1-5; 9 bases match TRBD1. The sequence came from a human patient who received a liver transplant. Some of the T cells may derive from the graft donor. This specimen was CD4+ T cells from blood, taken at the 22-month timepoint. The CDR3 protein is CAWSVQTGGRQPQHF. The CDR3, as DNA: TGTGCCTGGAGTGTACAGACAGGGGGGCGTCAGCCCCAGCATTTT. Together with reference TRBV30 and TRBJ1-5, the CDR3 gives the full variable domain: SQTIHQWPATLVQPVGSPLSLECTVEGTSNPNLYWYRQAAGRGLQLLFYSVGIGQISSEVPQNLSASRPQDRQFILSSKKLLLSDSGFYLCAWSVQTGGRQPQHFGDGTRLSIL.